This TCR beta chain was sequenced for a study of identical twins. Concerning this clonotype itself: Its antigen is as yet unknown.

TCRdb ran MiXCR on the 5' RACE reads and lists one entry per CDR3 protein. The sample carries about 520,000 distinct CDR3 sequences, 22% recorded once. Study-wide points: Some out-of-frame alpha sequences were shared by twins, and these showed excess low generation probability. With beta out-of-frame sequences, excess sharing by twins was weaker.

This CDR3 comprises 14 residues. These data are also associated with another study on T cells expressing NK-cell markers. That report notes: With respect to HCMV, seven of the eight sequenced donors were seropositive, and one was seronegative. Restricting sorting to alpha-beta TCR T cells was achieved in several experiments by an anti-gamma-delta TCR antibody.

The specimen sequenced was CD4+ T cells sorted from blood. This clonotype was obtained from a woman younger than 35 in good health. The chain uses TRBV21-1 and TRBJ2-1. TRBV21-1 is noted as a pseudogene. CDR3 sequence reads: CASSKLVRSDEQFF. The CDR3 region has the DNA TGTGCCAGCAGCAAATTAGTTAGGTCGGATGAGCAGTTCTTC.